These T cell receptor beta chains were read from a single sample in a study of blood T cell repertoires in COVID-19. The protocol was immunoSEQ multiplex PCR, while the TCRdb copy is restricted to in-frame clones and leaves out a portion. The sample yields fewer than 200,000 clones, about 90% seen once. The sequencing sample was made of peripheral blood. These receptors all stem from a man in his 70s with active or convalescent COVID-19. The conserved cysteine and the conserved F or W are not part of the CDR3 here. Each record gives: clone size, J gene, V gene, CDR3 protein. Not every row has a clone size; where given, it reads once, few, many or a size class.

>many|TRBJ1-2|TRBV6-5
ASGAENDYGYT
>NA|TRBJ1-3|TRBV7-2
ASSPQTESRNTIY
>NA|TRBJ1-2|TRBV28
ASRGGPGYGYT
>NA|TRBJ1-2|TRBV5-4
ASSSGGGAMDGYT
>NA|TRBJ2-1|TRBV7-8
ASSLVLAGVLNEQF
>NA|TRBJ2-1|TRBV24-1
ATSDTGTGGLNNEQF
>NA|TRBJ2-7|TRBV6-2/TRBV6-3
ASSSGDRGYEQY
>once|TRBJ2-2|TRBV7-2
ASSPRTGANTGELF
>NA|TRBJ1-1|TRBV29-1
SVGGQMNTEAF
>NA|TRBJ1-1|TRBV7-9
ASSPRAGTGMNTEAF
>NA|TRBJ2-1|TRBV7-2
ASSPQSRARNEQF
>NA|TRBJ1-5|TRBV4-3
ASSPTGGAGQPQH
>NA|TRBJ2-3|TRBV6-2/TRBV6-3
ASSRERGRSTDTQY
>NA|TRBJ1-5|TRBV6-2/TRBV6-3
ASSYTGNQPQH
>NA|TRBJ2-7|TRBV10-3
AISGQGEQY
>NA|TRBJ1-5|TRBV18
ASRVGDQPQH